This TCR beta chain was identified during a study of blood T cell repertoires in COVID-19. Study summary: Acute and convalescent COVID-19 specimens originated in the United States, Italy and Spain.

J was trimmed by 2 bases and V by 1 base; bases with no gene match: 14. CDR1 is SGHRS and CDR2 is YFSETQ in the germline V gene. This CDR3 comprises 18 residues. Seattle enrolled patients during active infection and tracked them longitudinally. The authors' processing: From reference gene primer amplification, estimates of nucleated cell counts were derived. Profiled with immunoSEQ multiplex PCR; TCRdb holds only in-frame clones, not every one. The V and J calls and the clone size are those of that table, but D and trimming were determined from the DNA. In the table there are about 420,000 clones, about 90% of which are singletons.

The origin of this receptor is a man between 18 and 29 years old with COVID-19, enrolled during active disease. The specimen was peripheral blood. V gene TRBV5-1 combines with J gene TRBJ2-7, with 8 bases aligning to TRBD2. For the CDR3, the DNA is TGCGCCAGCAGCTTGTGGGGGGGCCAAGCGGGGGCCCCCTACGAGCAGTACTTC. Its protein is CASSLWGGQAGAPYEQYF.